This T cell receptor (beta chain) was captured by sequencing in a study of graft-versus-host responses after intestinal transplantation. Study-wide background: In this cohort, recipients had multivisceral, liver-intestinal, or isolated intestinal transplants.

CDR1 is SGHVS, CDR2 FNYEAQ, per germline. Trimming took 2 bases from V and 6 from J; bases not matched to a gene: 10. CDR3 length: 17 residues. The data were produced by immunoSEQ multiplex PCR, yet TCRdb's version contains in-frame clones alone and is incomplete. The sample carries 130,000 or so clones, roughly 92% recorded once. Comment on this clone: What it recognizes is unknown.

The chain carries TRBV7-6 and TRBJ2-4; 10 nucleotides agree with TRBD2. Specimen: unstimulated CD4+ T cells sorted from spleen or lymph node cells, collected before intestinal transplant. The sequence derives from a human donor who received an intestinal transplant. CDR3 sequence reads: CASSLTLAGAPPNIQYF. DNA for the CDR3: TGTGCCAGCAGCTTAACTCTAGCGGGGGCCCCTCCAAACATTCAGTACTTC.